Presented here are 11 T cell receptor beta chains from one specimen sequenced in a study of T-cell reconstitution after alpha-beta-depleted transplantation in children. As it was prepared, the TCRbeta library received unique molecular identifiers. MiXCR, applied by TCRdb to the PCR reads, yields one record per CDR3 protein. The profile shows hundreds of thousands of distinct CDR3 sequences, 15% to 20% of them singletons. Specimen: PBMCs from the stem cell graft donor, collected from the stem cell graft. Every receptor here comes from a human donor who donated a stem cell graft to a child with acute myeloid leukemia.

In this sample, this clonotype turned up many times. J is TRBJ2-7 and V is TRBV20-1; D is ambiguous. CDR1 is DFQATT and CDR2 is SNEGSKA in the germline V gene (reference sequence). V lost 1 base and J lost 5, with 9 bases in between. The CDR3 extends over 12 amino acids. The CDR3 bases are TGCAGTGCTAGAGCGGTCCTAGACGAGCAGTACTTC. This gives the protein CSARAVLDEQYF.

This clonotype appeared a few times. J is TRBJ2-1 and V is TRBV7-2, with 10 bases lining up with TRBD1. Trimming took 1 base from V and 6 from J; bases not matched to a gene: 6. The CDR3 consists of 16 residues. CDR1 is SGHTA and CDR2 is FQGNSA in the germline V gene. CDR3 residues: CASSLGPRTGGNEQFF. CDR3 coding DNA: TGTGCCAGCAGCTTAGGCCCAAGGACAGGGGGCAATGAGCAGTTCTTC.

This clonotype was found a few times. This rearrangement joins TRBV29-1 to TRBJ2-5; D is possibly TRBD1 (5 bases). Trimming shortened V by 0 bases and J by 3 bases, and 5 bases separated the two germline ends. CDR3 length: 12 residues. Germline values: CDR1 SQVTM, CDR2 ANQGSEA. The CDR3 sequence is CSVEEGEETQYF. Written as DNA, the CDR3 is TGCAGCGTTGAAGAAGGGGAAGAGACCCAGTACTTC.

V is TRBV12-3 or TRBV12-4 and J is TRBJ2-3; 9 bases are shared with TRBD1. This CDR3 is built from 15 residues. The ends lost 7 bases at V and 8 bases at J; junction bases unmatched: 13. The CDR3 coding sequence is TGTGCCAGCAATAAGTTGGGACAGGGAGTGGGTACGCAGTATTTT. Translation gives CASNKLGQGVGTQYF.

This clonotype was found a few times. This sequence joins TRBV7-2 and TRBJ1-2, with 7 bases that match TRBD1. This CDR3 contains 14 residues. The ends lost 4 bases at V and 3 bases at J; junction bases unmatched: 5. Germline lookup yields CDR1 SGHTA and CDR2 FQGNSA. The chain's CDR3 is CASSSQGSDYGYTF. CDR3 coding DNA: TGTGCCAGCAGCTCACAGGGGTCGGACTATGGCTACACCTTC.

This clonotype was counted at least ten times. CDR3 sequence reads: CSAIGSSSYEQYF. The CDR3 DNA is TGCAGTGCTATAGGCTCGAGCTCCTACGAGCAGTACTTC. The chain employs TRBV20-1 and TRBJ2-7; D uncertain. Germline CDR1 is DFQATT and CDR2 is SNEGSKA (reference sequence). CDR3 size: 13 residues. V gave up 4 bases and J gave up 0 bases, with 10 bases separating them.

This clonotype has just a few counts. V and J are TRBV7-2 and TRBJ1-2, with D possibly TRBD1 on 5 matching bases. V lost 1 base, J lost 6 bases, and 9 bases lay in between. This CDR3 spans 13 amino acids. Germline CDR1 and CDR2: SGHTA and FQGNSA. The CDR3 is CASSLEPGHGYTF. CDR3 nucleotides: TGTGCCAGCAGCTTAGAACCGGGGCATGGCTACACCTTC.

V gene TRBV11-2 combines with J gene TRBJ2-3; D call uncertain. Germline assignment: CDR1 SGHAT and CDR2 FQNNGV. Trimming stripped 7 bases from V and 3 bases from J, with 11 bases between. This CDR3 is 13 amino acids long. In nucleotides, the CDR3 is TGTGCCAGCACCGAGTTTGATACAGATACGCAGTATTTT. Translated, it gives CASTEFDTDTQYF. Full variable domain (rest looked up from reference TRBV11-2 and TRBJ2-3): EAGVAQSPRYKIIEKRQSVAFWCNPISGHATLYWYQQILGQGPKLLIQFQNNGVVDDSQLPKDRFSAERLKGVDSTLKIQPAKLEDSAVYLCASTEFDTDTQYFGPGTRLTVL.

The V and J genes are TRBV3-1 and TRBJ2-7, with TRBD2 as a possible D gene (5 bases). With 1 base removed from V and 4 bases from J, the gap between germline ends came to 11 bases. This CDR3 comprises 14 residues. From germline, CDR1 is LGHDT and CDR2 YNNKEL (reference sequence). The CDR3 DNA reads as TGTGCCAGCAGCCAAGGGGAGTTAGGTTACGAGCAGTACTTC. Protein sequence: CASSQGELGYEQYF.

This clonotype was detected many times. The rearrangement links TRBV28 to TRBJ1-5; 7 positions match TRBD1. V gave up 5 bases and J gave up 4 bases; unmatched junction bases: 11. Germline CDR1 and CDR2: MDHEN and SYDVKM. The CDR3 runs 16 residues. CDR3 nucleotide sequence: TGTGCCAGCAGTCCCTTGGGACAGACGACAAATCAGCCCCAGCATTTT. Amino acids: CASSPLGQTTNQPQHF. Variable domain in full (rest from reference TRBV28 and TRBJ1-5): DVKVTQSSRYLVKRTGEKVFLECVQDMDHENMFWYRQDPGLGLRLIYFSYDVKMKEKGDIPEGYSVSREKKERFSLILESASTNQTSMYLCASSPLGQTTNQPQHFGDGTRLSIL.

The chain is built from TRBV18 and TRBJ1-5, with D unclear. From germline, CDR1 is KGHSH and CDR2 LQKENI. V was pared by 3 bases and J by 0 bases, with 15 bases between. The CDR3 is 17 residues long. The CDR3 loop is CASSPGLGVYSNQPQHF. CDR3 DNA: TGTGCCAGCTCACCCGGTTTGGGAGTTTATAGCAATCAGCCCCAGCATTTT.